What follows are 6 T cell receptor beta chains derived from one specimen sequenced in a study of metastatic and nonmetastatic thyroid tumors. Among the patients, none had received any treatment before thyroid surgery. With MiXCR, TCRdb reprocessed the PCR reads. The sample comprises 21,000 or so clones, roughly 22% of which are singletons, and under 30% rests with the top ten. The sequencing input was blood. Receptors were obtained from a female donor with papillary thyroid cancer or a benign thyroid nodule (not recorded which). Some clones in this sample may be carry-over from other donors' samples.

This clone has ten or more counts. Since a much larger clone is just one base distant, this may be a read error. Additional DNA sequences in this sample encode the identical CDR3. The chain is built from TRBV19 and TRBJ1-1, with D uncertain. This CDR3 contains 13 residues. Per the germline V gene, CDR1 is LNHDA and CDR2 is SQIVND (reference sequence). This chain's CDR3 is CASSIVSPTEAFF. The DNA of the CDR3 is TGTGCCAGTAGTATAGTTTCGCCCACTGAAGCCTTCTTT.

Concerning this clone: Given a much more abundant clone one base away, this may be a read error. In DNA form, the CDR3 reads TGTGCCAGCAGTTTAGCATATACGCAGTATTTT. Its translation is CASSLAYTQYF. The rearrangement uses TRBV12-3 or TRBV12-4 and TRBJ2-3; D remains ambiguous. V lost 0 bases and J lost 7, with 2 bases in between. CDR3 length: 11 residues.

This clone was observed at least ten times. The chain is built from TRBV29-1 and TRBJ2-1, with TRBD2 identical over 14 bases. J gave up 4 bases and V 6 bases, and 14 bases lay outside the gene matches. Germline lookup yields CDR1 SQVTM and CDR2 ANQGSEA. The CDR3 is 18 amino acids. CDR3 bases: TGCAGCGTAGCACCGGGACTAGCGGGAGTTTATGGGTACAATGAGCAGTTCTTC. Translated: CSVAPGLAGVYGYNEQFF.

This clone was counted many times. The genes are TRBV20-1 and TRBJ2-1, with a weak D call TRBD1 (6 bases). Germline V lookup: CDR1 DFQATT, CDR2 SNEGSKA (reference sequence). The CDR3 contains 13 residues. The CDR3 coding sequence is TGCAGCGCCGACCAGGGGTGGGCCGATGAGCAGTTCTTC. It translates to CSADQGWADEQFF.

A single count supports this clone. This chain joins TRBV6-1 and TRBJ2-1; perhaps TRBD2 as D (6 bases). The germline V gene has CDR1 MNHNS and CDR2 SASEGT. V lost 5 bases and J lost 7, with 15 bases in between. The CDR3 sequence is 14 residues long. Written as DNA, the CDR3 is TGTGCCAGCAGTACCTGGGAGGTCTGTAATGAGCAGTTCTTC. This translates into CASSTWEVCNEQFF.

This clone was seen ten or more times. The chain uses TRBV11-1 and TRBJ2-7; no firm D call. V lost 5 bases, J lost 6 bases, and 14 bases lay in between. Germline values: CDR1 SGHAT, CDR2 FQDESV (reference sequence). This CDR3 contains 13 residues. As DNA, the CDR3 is TGTGCCAGCAGCCGGATTGCCCGTATCGAGCAGTACTTC. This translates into CASSRIARIEQYF. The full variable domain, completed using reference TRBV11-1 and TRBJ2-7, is EAEVAQSPRYKITEKSQAVAFWCDPISGHATLYWYRQILGQGPELLVQFQDESVVDDSQLPKDRFSAERLKGVDSTLKIQPAELGDSAMYLCASSRIARIEQYFGPGTRLTVT.